These 13 T cell receptor beta chains originate from one sample sequenced in a study of PD-1 blockade in classical Hodgkin lymphoma. The time point: cycle 4 day 1 (C4D1), after five to seven weeks of nivolumab. Each patient experienced a relapse that followed autologous stem cell transplantation, and brentuximab vedotin exposure varied. Investigators isolated CD4+ T cells from thawed PBMCs through magnetic negative selection. The repertoire was sequenced with immunoSEQ multiplex PCR; TCRdb's copy has only in-frame clones and lacks some. In the table there are several thousand clones, about 89% of which are singletons. The specimen was CD4+ T cells from blood, collected before the fourth cycle of nivolumab. Receptors were obtained from a human donor with classical Hodgkin lymphoma.

This chain uses TRBV5-4 with TRBJ2-1; possibly TRBD1 or TRBD2 for D (6 bases each). CDR1 is SGHNT, CDR2 YYREEE, per germline (reference sequence). This CDR3 comprises 13 residues. Trimming removed 6 bases at V and 5 bases at J, with 12 bases between. The CDR3 DNA sequence: TGTGCCAGCAACGGGGGCCGAAACAATGAGCAGTTCTTC. Protein: CASNGGRNNEQFF.

The chain joins TRBV10-2 to TRBJ1-4, with TRBD1 matching 7 bases. Losses at the gene ends were 4 bases for V and 0 bases for J; bases not matched to a gene: 11. The germline V gene encodes CDR1 WSHSY and CDR2 SAAADI. The CDR3 loop spans 18 amino acids. The CDR3 reads CASSGSRGLGTTNEKLFF. Here the CDR3 DNA reads TGCGCCAGCAGTGGATCGAGGGGGCTGGGGACAACTAATGAAAAACTGTTTTTT.

This sequence joins TRBV7-3 and TRBJ2-1, with TRBD2 matching 8 bases. This CDR3 has 14 amino acids. Looked up from germline, CDR1 is SGHTA and CDR2 is FQGTGA. Trimming cost V 5 bases and J 6 bases; bases outside gene matches: 6. The CDR3 DNA follows: TGTGCCAGCAGCCCCGGGGGGGCCCGCAATGAGCAGTTCTTC. Its translation is CASSPGGARNEQFF.

The chain couples TRBV7-9 to TRBJ2-4, with 11 positions matching TRBD1. The V and J ends lost 5 bases and 2 bases, in that order; junction bases with no gene match: 5. The CDR3 totals 16 residues. Germline CDR1 reads SEHNR; CDR2 reads FQNEAQ (reference sequence). Written as DNA, the CDR3 is TGTGCCAGCAGCGCATGGACAGGGGGCTCCAAAAACATTCAGTACTTC. It is translated as CASSAWTGGSKNIQYF.

This chain uses TRBV5-4 with TRBJ1-1; 10 nucleotides agree with TRBD1. The CDR3 is 17 amino acids. CDR1 SGHNT and CDR2 YYREEE come from the germline V gene (reference sequence). Trimming removed 0 bases from V and 0 bases from J; junction bases left unmatched: 5. CDR3 nucleotide sequence: TGTGCCAGCAGCTTGGATGGGACAGGGGTGATGAACACTGAAGCTTTCTTT. The encoded protein is CASSLDGTGVMNTEAFF.

This clone showed up just a few times. V and J are TRBV10-3 and TRBJ2-7; TRBD1 aligns across 8 bases. Germline loops: CDR1 ENHRY, CDR2 SYGVKD. This CDR3 is built from 13 residues. Written as DNA, the CDR3 is TGTGCCATCAGTCCGGACCGGGACAGGCCCCTAGGAGTC. This encodes CAISPDRDRPLGV.

The V and J genes are TRBV11-2 and TRBJ2-5; D is perhaps TRBD2 (5 bases). V was clipped by 3 bases and J by 1 base, with 9 bases between them. The germline CDR1 and CDR2 sequences are SGHAT and FQNNGV. The CDR3 has 14 residues. DNA of the CDR3: TGTGCCAGCAGCTTGGGAGCCATCCAAGAGACCCAGTACTTC. This gives the protein CASSLGAIQETQYF.

This chain joins TRBV19 and TRBJ2-2; D not certain. V lost 2 bases to trimming and J lost 1 base, with 5 bases between them. From germline, CDR1 is LNHDA and CDR2 SQIVND (reference sequence). The CDR3 runs to 14 residues. This CDR3 reads CASSISGNTGELFF. CDR3 in DNA: TGTGCCAGTAGTATATCGGGGAACACCGGGGAGCTGTTTTTT. Using reference TRBV19 and TRBJ2-2 for the parts outside the CDR3, the full variable domain is DGGITQSPKYLFRKEGQNVTLSCEQNLNHDAMYWYRQDPGQGLRLIYYSQIVNDFQKGDIAEGYSVSREKKESFPLTVTSAQKNPTAFYLCASSISGNTGELFFGEGSRLTVL.

This chain uses TRBV5-1 with TRBJ1-1; perhaps TRBD1 as D (6 bases). With 0 bases removed from V and 1 base from J, the gap between germline ends came to 7 bases. The CDR3 is 14 amino acids. Germline V gene lookup returns CDR1 SGHRS and CDR2 YFSETQ. The CDR3 nucleotides read TGCGCCAGCAGCTTGGACAGGGCGAACACTGAAGCTTTCTTT. Translating it yields CASSLDRANTEAFF.

In its sample, this clone was seen once. The genes are TRBV7-6 and TRBJ2-3; unclear D gene. Trimming left V 1 base short and J 0 bases short, with 11 bases between. The CDR3 totals 16 residues. Germline V lookup: CDR1 SGHVS, CDR2 FNYEAQ. CDR3 sequence (DNA): TGTGCCAGCAGCTTAGGGGCTCTTTATAGCACAGATACGCAGTATTTT. Encoded protein: CASSLGALYSTDTQYF.

The J gene is TRBJ2-1, the V gene TRBV5-1; D perhaps matches TRBD1 (6 bases). The CDR3 loop spans 14 amino acids. Germline CDR1 is SGHRS and CDR2 is YFSETQ. Deletions cut 0 bases from V and 8 bases from J, with 12 bases between. The CDR3 DNA reads as TGCGCCAGCAGCTTGGGGCCCAGGGGCGATGAGCAGTTCTTC. Its translation: CASSLGPRGDEQFF. Filled out from reference TRBV5-1 and TRBJ2-1, the complete variable domain reads KAGVTQTPRYLIKTRGQQVTLSCSPISGHRSVSWYQQTPGQGLQFLFEYFSETQRNKGNFPGRFSGRQFSNSRSEMNVSTLELGDSALYLCASSLGPRGDEQFFGPGTRLTVL.

In this sample, this clone turned up once. The rearrangement links TRBV5-1 to TRBJ2-3, with D unclear. Trimming took 0 bases from V and 0 from J, leaving 14 bases between them. CDR1 is SGHRS, CDR2 YFSETQ, per germline. The CDR3 is 17 residues long. DNA for the CDR3: TGCGCCAGCAGCTTGGGTCTCCCGTTCGAAAGCACAGATACGCAGTATTTT. This sequence encodes CASSLGLPFESTDTQYF.

The rearrangement uses TRBV4-2 and TRBJ1-1; 10 bases line up with TRBD1. J gave up 5 bases and V 1 base, and 7 bases lay outside the gene matches. Germline loops: CDR1 LGHNA, CDR2 YNFKEQ. The CDR3 covers 16 residues. The CDR3 DNA sequence: TGTGCCAGCAGCCAAGGACAGGGGGCTAGGAGGACTGAAGCTTTCTTT. This sequence encodes CASSQGQGARRTEAFF.